This entry describes one T cell receptor (beta chain). What it recognizes is unknown. These data belong to a study of T cell repertoires in cytomegalovirus infection. Across the whole study: Based on public TCR beta signatures, there were indications of CMV infection and of a matching HLA type.

TCRdb re-analysed the reads in MiXCR, keeping a single row per CDR3 protein. The sample includes about 740,000 distinct CDR3 sequences, approximately 34% of them seen just once. Points from the study as a whole: HLA-C-restricted CMV clonotypes gave the most frequent clonotype in two of eight donors. Cumulative public TCR beta family frequency identified carriers of CMV plus the relevant HLA.

The sequence derives from a human donor in good health (CMV status not recorded). Some clones in this sample may be carry-over from other donors' samples. Sequenced input: PBMCs.

CDR3 in DNA: TGTGCCACCTCCACAGGGGGTCCCTACAATGAGCAGTTCTTC. Translation: CATSTGGPYNEQFF. V usage is TRBV19 and J usage is TRBJ2-1; 8 bases map to TRBD1. Germline V lookup: CDR1 LNHDA, CDR2 SQIVND (reference sequence). The V and J ends lost 10 bases and 2 bases, in that order; junction bases with no gene match: 7. The CDR3 has 14 amino acids.